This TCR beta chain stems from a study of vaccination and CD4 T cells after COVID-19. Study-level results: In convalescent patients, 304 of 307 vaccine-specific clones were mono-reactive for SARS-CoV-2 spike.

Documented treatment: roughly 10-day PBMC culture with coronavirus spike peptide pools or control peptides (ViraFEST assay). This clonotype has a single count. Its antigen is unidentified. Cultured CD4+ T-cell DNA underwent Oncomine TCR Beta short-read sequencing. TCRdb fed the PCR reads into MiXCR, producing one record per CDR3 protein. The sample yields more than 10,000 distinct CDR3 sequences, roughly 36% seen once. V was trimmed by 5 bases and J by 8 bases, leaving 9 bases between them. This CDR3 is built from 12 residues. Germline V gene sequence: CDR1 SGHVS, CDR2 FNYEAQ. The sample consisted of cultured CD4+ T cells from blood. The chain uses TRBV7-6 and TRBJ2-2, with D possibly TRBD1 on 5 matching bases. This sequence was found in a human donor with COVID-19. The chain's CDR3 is CASSQGAGELFF. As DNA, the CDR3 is TGTGCCAGCAGCCAAGGGGCTGGGGAGCTGTTTTTT.